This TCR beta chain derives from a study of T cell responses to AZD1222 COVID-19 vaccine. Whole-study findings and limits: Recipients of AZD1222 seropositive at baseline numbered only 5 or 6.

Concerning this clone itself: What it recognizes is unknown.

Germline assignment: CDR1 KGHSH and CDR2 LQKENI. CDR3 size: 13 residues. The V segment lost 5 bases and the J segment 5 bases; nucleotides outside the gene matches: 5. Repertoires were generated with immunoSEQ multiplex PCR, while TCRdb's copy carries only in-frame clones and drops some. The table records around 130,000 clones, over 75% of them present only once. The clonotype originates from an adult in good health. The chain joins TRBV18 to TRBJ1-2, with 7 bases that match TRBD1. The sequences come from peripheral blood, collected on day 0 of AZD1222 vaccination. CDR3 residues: CASSTTGDYGYTF. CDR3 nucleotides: TGTGCCAGCTCAACTACAGGGGATTATGGCTACACCTTC.